The T cell receptor (beta chain) under discussion was sequenced for a study of T cells in Graves' hyperthyroidism and ophthalmopathy. Overall study findings and caveats: Researchers found most expanded thyroid clonotypes above 0.001 in blood as well. The model predicted ophthalmopathy a median around 6.5 months before onset.

TCR beta CDR3 regions were amplified from RNA transcripts. Initially, a first-round RT-PCR of the TCR CDR3 employed the HTBI primer set. MiXCR, applied by TCRdb to the multiplex PCR reads, yields one record per CDR3 protein. This sample has 600,000 to 800,000 distinct CDR3 sequences, with roughly 32% found just once. This clonotype occurred once. Antigen specificity is unknown. Patients with uncontrolled infections, other autoimmune diseases, pregnancy or lactation were excluded. The source of the PBMCs was approximately 10 ml of fresh peripheral blood. Germline V gene sequence: CDR1 SGHTA, CDR2 FQGTGA. Trimming removed 5 bases from V and 5 bases from J, with 10 bases in between. The CDR3 spans 14 residues.

This chain joins TRBV7-3 and TRBJ1-6; D not certain. The TCR comes from a woman aged 40 to 55 with Graves' hyperthyroidism. Sequencing input: blood. CDR3 sequence (DNA): TGTGCCAGCAGCCTCGGGGTTCATAATTCACCCCTCCACTTT. Its translation: CASSLGVHNSPLHF. The complete variable domain, with remaining parts taken from reference TRBV7-3 and TRBJ1-6, reads GAGVSQTPSNKVTEKGKYVELRCDPISGHTALYWYRQSLGQGPEFLIYFQGTGAADDSGLPNDRFFAVRPEGSVSTLKIQRTERGDSAVYLCASSLGVHNSPLHFGNGTRLTVT.